Only a few counts were recorded for the clone carrying this TCR beta chain. Roughly 9.8 milliliters of peripheral blood were drawn from each donor. CDR1 is MNHNS and CDR2 is SASEGT in the germline V gene. The ends lost 5 bases at V and 0 bases at J; junction bases unmatched: 11. This CDR3 is 18 amino acids long. Next came a second PCR, run for about 7 to 12 cycles, which used a sample-barcoded 5' primer along with a J-beta primer mix. From the 5' RACE reads, TCRdb called clonotypes with MiXCR, one entry per CDR3 protein. The table includes some 750,000 distinct CDR3 sequences, approximately 21% detected once. The record originates from a study of blood T cells in healthy people across ages. As for the study in general: The template switching approach captured approximately one barcoded beta molecule for every two T cells.

The TCR originated in a man between 65 and 85 years old in good health. Sequenced material: blood. V is TRBV6-1 and J is TRBJ2-3; 10 bases are a match to TRBD2. Here the CDR3 DNA reads TGTGCCAGCAGTCCCCAGGGACTAGCGCTATTTAGCACAGATACGCAGTATTTT. This codes for CASSPQGLALFSTDTQYF.